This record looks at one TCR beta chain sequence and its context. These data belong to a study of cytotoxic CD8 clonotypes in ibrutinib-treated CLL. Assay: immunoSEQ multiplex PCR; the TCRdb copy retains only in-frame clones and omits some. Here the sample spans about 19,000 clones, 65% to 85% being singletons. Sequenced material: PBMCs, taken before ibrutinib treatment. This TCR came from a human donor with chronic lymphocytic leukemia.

CDR3 DNA sequence: TGCGCCAGCAGCCTACTAGAGCCCCAAGAGACCCAGTACTTC. Amino acid sequence: CASSLLEPQETQYF. This chain connects TRBV10-2 to TRBJ2-5, with D tentatively TRBD2 (5 bases). Germline V lookup: CDR1 WSHSY, CDR2 SAAADI. The CDR3 length is 14 residues. V lost 6 bases and J 1 base, leaving 12 bases between the germline ends.